These 23 T cell receptor beta chains share one sample of origin, sequenced in a study of blood T cell repertoires in COVID-19 (dated by TCRdb to the early 2020s). Library preparation was by the immunoSEQ multiplex PCR assay. Held by TCRdb, this immuneACCESS table contains in-frame sequences only and omits some clones. Under half of the omission traces to an unresolved V gene where checked; the cause of the rest is unknown. In this sample the table shows about 52,000 clones, 65% to 90% of which occur a single time. Jointly, the top ten make up approximately 14% of the sample. Input material: peripheral blood. The origin of the receptors is a man in his 70s with acute or convalescent COVID-19.

This clone was picked up one time. V is TRBV19 and J is TRBJ2-7; possible D gene TRBD1, 7 bases. The germline CDR1 and CDR2 sequences are LNHDA and SQIVND (reference sequence). The germline V and J ends were trimmed by 6 bases and 5 bases, with 17 bases remaining between them. The CDR3 is 14 residues long. CDR3 nucleotides: TGTGCCAGTAGGCGGGACAGCAACAAGAACGAGCAGTACTTC. Translation: CASRRDSNKNEQYF.

V and J are TRBV7-3 and TRBJ2-7, with 8 nucleotides matching TRBD2. Germline values: CDR1 SGHTA, CDR2 FQGTGA. V lost 1 base, J lost 11 bases, and 10 bases stayed unmatched. The CDR3 has 14 amino acids. In nucleotides, the CDR3 is TGTGCCAGCAGCTTAAGCGCCAGACGGGGGGGCGAGTACGTC. Amino acid sequence: CASSLSARRGGEYV.

The chain carries TRBV14 and TRBJ1-1, with D unresolved. The V gene's germline CDR1 is SGHDN and CDR2 FVKESK. CDR3 length equals 14 residues. V gave up 3 bases and J gave up 6 bases, with 14 bases separating them. The CDR3 here is CASSHPTSTPEAFF. For the CDR3, the DNA is TGTGCCAGCAGCCATCCTACTTCCACCCCTGAAGCTTTCTTT.

This chain uses TRBV5-4 with TRBJ2-1, with a weak D call TRBD1 (6 bases). This CDR3 has 18 amino acids. The V gene lost 6 bases and the J gene lost 0 bases, with 22 bases spanning the gap. Per the germline V gene, CDR1 is SGHNT and CDR2 is YYREEE (reference sequence). The DNA for the CDR3 is TGTGCCAGCAAAGCCCAAAAAGGGGGATACAGCTCCTACAATGAGCAGTTCTTC. Translation gives CASKAQKGGYSSYNEQFF.

This chain connects TRBV15 to TRBJ1-4; D unclear. The V end was cut by 0 bases, the J end by 0 bases, with 11 bases between. This CDR3 has 17 amino acids. Germline lookup yields CDR1 LNHNV and CDR2 YYDKDF (reference sequence). CDR3 DNA: TGTGCCACCAGCAGAGATAAACCCGGTGCAACTAATGAAAAACTGTTTTTT. Translating gives CATSRDKPGATNEKLFF.

This chain links TRBV9 with TRBJ2-1, with TRBD2 matching 8 bases. The trim removed 5 bases at V and 4 bases at J, leaving 5 bases unmatched. This CDR3 has 14 residues. CDR1 and CDR2 from the germline V gene are SGDLS and YYNGEE. The CDR3 region has the DNA TGTGCCAGCAGTACTAGCGGACGGTACAATGAGCAGTTCTTC. This codes for CASSTSGRYNEQFF.

This chain connects TRBV7-3 to TRBJ2-1; maybe TRBD1 (6 bases). The CDR3 is 14 residues long. V shed 9 bases and J shed 0 bases, with 12 bases lying between them. The V gene's germline CDR1 is SGHTA and CDR2 FQGTGA. CDR3 nucleotide sequence: TGTGCCAGTTCAACAGGGAGCTCCTACAATGAGCAGTTCTTC. Translation: CASSTGSSYNEQFF.

The chain links TRBV18 to TRBJ2-3; 9 bases map to TRBD1. V shed 6 bases and J 5 bases; nucleotides not matched to a gene: 9. Germline loops: CDR1 KGHSH, CDR2 LQKENI. The CDR3 extends over 15 amino acids. The CDR3 DNA follows: TGTGCCAGCTCCCCCGGACAGGGGCAATTAGATACGCAGTATTTT. As protein: CASSPGQGQLDTQYF.

About this clone: A read error may account for a junction end that differs from germline. The chain joins TRBV6-4 to TRBJ1-1; 9 bases line up with TRBD1. The CDR3 runs 14 residues. Germline lookup yields CDR1 MRHNA and CDR2 SNTAGT. The CDR3 bases are TGTGCCAGCAAGCCGGGGACAGGGAACCCTGAAGCTTTCTTT. This gives the protein CASKPGTGNPEAFF.

The chain recombines TRBV7-9 with TRBJ1-6; D perhaps matches TRBD1 (6 bases). Deletions cut 5 bases from V and 7 bases from J, with 15 bases between. The CDR3 is 15 amino acids. The germline CDR1 and CDR2 sequences are SEHNR and FQNEAQ (reference sequence). Here the CDR3 DNA reads TGTGCCAGCAGCAGAGTGACAGGTTCGAATTCACCCCTCCACTTT. Translation gives CASSRVTGSNSPLHF.

This clone was seen more than once but under ten times. The chain's CDR3 is CASSEPQARYGYTF. The CDR3 DNA follows: TGTGCCAGCAGTGAGCCACAGGCCCGCTATGGCTACACCTTC. The V and J genes are TRBV6-1 and TRBJ1-2; the D gene is possibly TRBD1 (5 bases). This CDR3 contains 14 residues. V was clipped by 3 bases and J by 4 bases, with 12 bases between them. From germline, CDR1 is MNHNS and CDR2 SASEGT.

Judged by abundance, this clone is medium-sized (0.01 to 0.1%). This chain joins TRBV27 and TRBJ2-7; 11 nucleotides match TRBD2. Unmatched junction bases numbered 8, after V lost 4 bases and J lost 3 bases. The CDR3 totals 16 residues. Germline V CDR1 and CDR2: MNHEY, SMNVEV (reference sequence). Written as DNA, the CDR3 is TGTGCCAGCAGTTACTCCGGGACTAGCGGATTCTACGAGCAGTACGTC. It specifies CASSYSGTSGFYEQYV.

The V call is TRBV11-2, the J call TRBJ2-7; tentatively, D is TRBD2 (6 bases). V lost 1 base to trimming and J lost 7 bases, with 20 bases between them. The CDR3 totals 16 residues. In germline, CDR1 is SGHAT, CDR2 FQNNGV. Written as DNA, the CDR3 is TGTGCCAGCAGCTTAGGTAGCGGAGGGGTTGGTAGTGAGCAGTACTTC. This sequence encodes CASSLGSGGVGSEQYF.

The CDR3, as DNA: TGTGCCACCAGCAGAGGATTACAGGGGGTATTCGCTGAAGCTTTCTTT. Its translation is CATSRGLQGVFAEAFF. The rearrangement joins TRBV15 to TRBJ1-1; TRBD1 agrees at 8 bases. Trimming took 1 base from V and 6 from J; bases not matched to a gene: 10. The CDR3 spans 16 residues. Germline V gene sequence: CDR1 LNHNV, CDR2 YYDKDF (reference sequence).

This clone showed up just once. The CDR3, as DNA: TGTGCCAGCAGCTTGGGGACTAGATACGAGCAGTACTTC. This gives the protein CASSLGTRYEQYF. The chain combines TRBV5-4 with TRBJ2-7, with 7 positions matching TRBD2. Germline CDR1 reads SGHNT; CDR2 reads YYREEE (reference sequence). With 0 bases clipped from V and 4 bases from J, the junction kept 1 base outside the gene matches. The CDR3 length is 13 residues.

This chain connects TRBV6-5 to TRBJ2-5, with a possible D match to TRBD2 (5 bases). The CDR3 runs to 14 residues. Deletions cut 6 bases from V and 4 bases from J, with 15 bases between. Germline loops: CDR1 MNHEY, CDR2 SVGAGI. CDR3 sequence: CASSTGLRRETQYF. CDR3 bases: TGTGCCAGCAGCACCGGACTCCGGAGAGAGACCCAGTACTTC.

The chain uses TRBV4-1 and TRBJ2-1; D is unresolved. CDR1 and CDR2 (germline): MGHRA, YSYEKL. V dropped 0 bases and J dropped 0 bases, with 9 bases sitting between them. The CDR3 spans 16 residues. CDR3 amino acids: CASSQEVQSSYNEQFF. The CDR3 DNA reads as TGCGCCAGCAGCCAAGAAGTACAAAGCTCCTACAATGAGCAGTTCTTC.

This clone has a single count. V and J are TRBV5-1 and TRBJ2-7, with D possibly being TRBD2 (5 bases). CDR1 and CDR2 from the germline V gene are SGHRS and YFSETQ. V dropped 0 bases and J dropped 3 bases, with 10 bases sitting between them. There are 14 residues in the CDR3. CDR3 DNA sequence: TGCGCCAGCAGCTTGGTTGTGGGGAGCTACGAGCAGTACTTC. Translated: CASSLVVGSYEQYF.

J is TRBJ1-1 and V is TRBV5-4; TRBD1 agrees at 7 bases. V was clipped by 4 bases and J by 5 bases; unmatched bases: 11. This CDR3 is 15 amino acids long. From germline, CDR1 is SGHNT and CDR2 YYREEE (reference sequence). CDR3 sequence (DNA): TGTGCCAGCAGCAGAAGTGGCAGGGGGTATACTGAAGCTTTCTTT. Translating it yields CASSRSGRGYTEAFF. Supplemented by reference TRBV5-4 and TRBJ1-1, the full variable domain reads ETGVTQSPTHLIKTRGQQVTLRCSSQSGHNTVSWYQQALGQGPQFIFQYYREEENGRGNFPPRFSGLQFPNYSSELNVNALELDDSALYLCASSRSGRGYTEAFFGQGTRLTVV.

The CDR3 sequence is CASSPPIGTGENQPQHF. DNA for the CDR3: TGTGCCAGCTCACCACCGATTGGGACAGGGGAGAATCAGCCCCAGCATTTT. V gene TRBV18 combines with J gene TRBJ1-5; 10 positions match TRBD1. V trimming: 0 bases; J trimming: 4 bases; junction bases outside the gene matches: 6. From germline, CDR1 is KGHSH and CDR2 LQKENI. This CDR3 has 17 amino acids.

Here the CDR3 reads CASSLRDRGFNNEQFF. CDR3 DNA: TGTGCCAGCAGTTTAAGGGACAGGGGTTTCAACAATGAGCAGTTCTTC. This chain joins TRBV27 and TRBJ2-1; 10 bases align to TRBD1. Per the germline V gene, CDR1 is MNHEY and CDR2 is SMNVEV (reference sequence). CDR3 length equals 16 residues. V dropped 2 bases and J dropped 5; count of bases not matched to a gene: 6.

This chain connects TRBV6-1 to TRBJ1-2; 10 nucleotides agree with TRBD1. Per germline, CDR1 MNHNS and CDR2 SASEGT. This CDR3 spans 16 amino acids. Trimming at V came to 0 bases and at J to 4 bases, leaving 5 bases not matched to a gene. CDR3: CASSEASTGGFYGYTF. The CDR3 coding sequence is TGTGCCAGCAGTGAAGCTTCGACAGGGGGCTTCTATGGCTACACCTTC.

CDR3 coding DNA: TGTGCCAGCAGTGGTAGCGGGAGAGTTACCGGAGATGAGCAGTTCTTC. Protein sequence: CASSGSGRVTGDEQFF. The chain carries TRBV25-1 and TRBJ2-1; 9 nucleotides match TRBD2. Germline lookup yields CDR1 MGHDK and CDR2 SYGVNS. The CDR3 contains 16 residues. J gave up 8 bases and V 4 bases, and 12 bases lay outside the gene matches.